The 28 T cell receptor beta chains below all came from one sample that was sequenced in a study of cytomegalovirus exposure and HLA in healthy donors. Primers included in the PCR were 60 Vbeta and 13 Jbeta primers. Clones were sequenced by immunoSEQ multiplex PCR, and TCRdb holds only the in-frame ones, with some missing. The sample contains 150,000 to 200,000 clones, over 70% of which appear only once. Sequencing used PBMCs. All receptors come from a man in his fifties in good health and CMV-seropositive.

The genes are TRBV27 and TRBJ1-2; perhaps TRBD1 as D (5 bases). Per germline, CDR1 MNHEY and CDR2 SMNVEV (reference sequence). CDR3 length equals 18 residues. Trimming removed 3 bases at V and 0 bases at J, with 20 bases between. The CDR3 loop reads CASSFSGTPELTNYGYTF. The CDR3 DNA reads TGTGCCAGCAGTTTTAGCGGGACTCCTGAGCTCACTAACTATGGCTACACCTTC.

CDR3 protein: CASSLLGAYGYTF. In DNA, the CDR3 is TGTGCCAGCAGTTTATTGGGGGCCTATGGCTACACCTTC. The V gene is TRBV28, the J gene TRBJ1-2; D may be TRBD1 (6 bases). This CDR3 has 13 residues. V lost 1 base and J lost 4, with 7 bases in between. Germline V CDR1 and CDR2: MDHEN, SYDVKM.

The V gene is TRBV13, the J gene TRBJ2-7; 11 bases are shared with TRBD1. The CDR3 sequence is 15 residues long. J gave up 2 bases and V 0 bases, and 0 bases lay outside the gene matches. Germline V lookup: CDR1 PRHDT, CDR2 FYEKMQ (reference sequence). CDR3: CASSLGGQGAYEQYF. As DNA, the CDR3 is TGTGCCAGCAGCTTAGGGGGACAGGGGGCCTACGAGCAGTACTTC.

This chain's CDR3 is CASSYGPRPGANVLTF. As DNA, the CDR3 is TGTGCCAGCAGTTACGGTCCTAGGCCTGGGGCCAACGTCCTGACTTTC. The chain has TRBV6-5 and TRBJ2-6; D remains ambiguous. Per germline, CDR1 MNHEY and CDR2 SVGAGI. This CDR3 has 16 amino acids. V was pared by 2 bases and J by 2 bases, with 10 bases between.

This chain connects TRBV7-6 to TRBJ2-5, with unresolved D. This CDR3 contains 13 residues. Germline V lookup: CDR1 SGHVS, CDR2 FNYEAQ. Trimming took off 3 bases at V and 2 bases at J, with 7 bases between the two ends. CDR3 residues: CASSFGRQETQYF. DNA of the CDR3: TGTGCCAGCAGCTTTGGCAGGCAAGAGACCCAGTACTTC.

CDR3 in amino acids: CASSLSGRALSYEQYF. The CDR3 bases are TGTGCCAGCAGCCTTAGCGGGAGGGCCTTAAGCTACGAGCAGTACTTC. This sequence joins TRBV9 and TRBJ2-7; TRBD2 agrees at 11 bases. The germline V gene encodes CDR1 SGDLS and CDR2 YYNGEE. V lost 4 bases and J lost 3; bases outside the gene matches: 9. The CDR3 extends over 16 amino acids.

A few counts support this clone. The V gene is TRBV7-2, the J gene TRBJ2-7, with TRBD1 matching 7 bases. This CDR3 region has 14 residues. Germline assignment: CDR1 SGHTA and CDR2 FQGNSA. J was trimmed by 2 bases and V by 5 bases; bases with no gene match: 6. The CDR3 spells CASSLWDSPYEQYF. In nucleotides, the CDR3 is TGTGCCAGCAGCCTATGGGACAGTCCCTACGAGCAGTACTTC.

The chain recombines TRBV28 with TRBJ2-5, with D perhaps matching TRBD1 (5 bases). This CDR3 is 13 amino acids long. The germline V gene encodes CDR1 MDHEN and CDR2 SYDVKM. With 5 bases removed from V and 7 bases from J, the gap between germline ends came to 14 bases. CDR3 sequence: CASSPGLSRTQYF. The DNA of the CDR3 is TGTGCCAGCAGTCCAGGGTTGTCGAGGACCCAGTACTTC. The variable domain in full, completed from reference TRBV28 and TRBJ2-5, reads DVKVTQSSRYLVKRTGEKVFLECVQDMDHENMFWYRQDPGLGLRLIYFSYDVKMKEKGDIPEGYSVSREKKERFSLILESASTNQTSMYLCASSPGLSRTQYFGPGTRLLVL.

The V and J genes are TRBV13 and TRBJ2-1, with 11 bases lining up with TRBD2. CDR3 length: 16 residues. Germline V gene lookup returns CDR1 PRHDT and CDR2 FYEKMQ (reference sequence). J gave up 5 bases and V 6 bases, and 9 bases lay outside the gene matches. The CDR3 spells CASRPRLAGRDNEQFF. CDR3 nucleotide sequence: TGTGCCAGCAGGCCTAGACTAGCGGGAAGGGACAATGAGCAGTTCTTC.

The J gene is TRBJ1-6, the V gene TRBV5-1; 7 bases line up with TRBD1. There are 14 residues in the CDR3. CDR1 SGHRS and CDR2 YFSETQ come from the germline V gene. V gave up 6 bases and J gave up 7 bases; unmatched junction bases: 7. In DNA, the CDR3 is TGCGCCAGCAAGGAAACAGGGGTAAATTCACCCCTCCACTTT. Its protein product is CASKETGVNSPLHF.

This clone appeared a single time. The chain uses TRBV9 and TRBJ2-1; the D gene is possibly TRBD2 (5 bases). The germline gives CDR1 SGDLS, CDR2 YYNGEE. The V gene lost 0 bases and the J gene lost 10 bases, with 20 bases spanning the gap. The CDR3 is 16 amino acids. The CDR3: CASSVAPSRLASEQFF. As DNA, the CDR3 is TGTGCCAGCAGCGTAGCGCCGTCGCGCCTAGCTTCAGAGCAGTTCTTC.

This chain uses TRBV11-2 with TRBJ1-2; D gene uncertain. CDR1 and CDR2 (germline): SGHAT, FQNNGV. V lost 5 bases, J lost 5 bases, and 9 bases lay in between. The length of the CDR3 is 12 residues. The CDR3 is CASSPPGYGYTF. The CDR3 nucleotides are TGTGCCAGCAGCCCCCCGGGGTATGGCTACACCTTC.

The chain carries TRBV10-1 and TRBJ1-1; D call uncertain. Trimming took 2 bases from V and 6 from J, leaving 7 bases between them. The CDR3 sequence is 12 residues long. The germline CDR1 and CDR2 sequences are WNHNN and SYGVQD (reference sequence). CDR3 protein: CASSEGKAEAFF. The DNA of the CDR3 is TGCGCCAGCAGTGAGGGCAAAGCTGAAGCTTTCTTT.

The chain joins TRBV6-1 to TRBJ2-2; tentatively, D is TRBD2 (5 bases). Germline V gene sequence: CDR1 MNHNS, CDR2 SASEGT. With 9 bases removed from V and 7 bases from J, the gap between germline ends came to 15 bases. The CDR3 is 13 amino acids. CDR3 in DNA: TGTGCCAGTGCCGGGCGGGTCAGCGGGGAGCTGTTTTTT. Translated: CASAGRVSGELFF.

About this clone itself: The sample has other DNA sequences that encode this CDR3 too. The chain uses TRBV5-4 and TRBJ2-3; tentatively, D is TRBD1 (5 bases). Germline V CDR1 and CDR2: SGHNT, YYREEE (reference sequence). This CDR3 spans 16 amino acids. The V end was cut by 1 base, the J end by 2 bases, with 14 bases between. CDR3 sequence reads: CASSLSGRAPTDTQYF. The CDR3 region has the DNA TGTGCCAGCAGCTTGTCCGGCAGGGCACCCACAGATACGCAGTATTTT.

The CDR3 DNA reads TGTGCCAGCAGCTTGACAGGTGACTATCAGCCCCAGCATTTT. Translation gives CASSLTGDYQPQHF. The V gene is TRBV7-2, the J gene TRBJ1-5; maybe TRBD1 (6 bases). Germline CDR1 and CDR2: SGHTA and FQGNSA. The ends were cut back, 3 bases at V and 5 bases at J, with 11 bases in the middle. CDR3 size: 14 residues.

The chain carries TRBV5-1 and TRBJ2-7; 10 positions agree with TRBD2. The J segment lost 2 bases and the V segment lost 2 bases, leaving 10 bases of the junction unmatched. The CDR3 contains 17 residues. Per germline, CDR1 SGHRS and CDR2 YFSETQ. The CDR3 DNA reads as TGCGCCAGCAGCTTCCAAGCGGGAGGGCCCGGGACCTACGAGCAGTACTTC. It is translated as CASSFQAGGPGTYEQYF.

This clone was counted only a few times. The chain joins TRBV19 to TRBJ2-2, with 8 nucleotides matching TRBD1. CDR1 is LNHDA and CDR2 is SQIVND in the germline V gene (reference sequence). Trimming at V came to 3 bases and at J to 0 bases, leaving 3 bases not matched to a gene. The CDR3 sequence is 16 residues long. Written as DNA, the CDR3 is TGTGCCAGTAGTATCGGACAGGGCGCGAACACCGGGGAGCTGTTTTTT. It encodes CASSIGQGANTGELFF.

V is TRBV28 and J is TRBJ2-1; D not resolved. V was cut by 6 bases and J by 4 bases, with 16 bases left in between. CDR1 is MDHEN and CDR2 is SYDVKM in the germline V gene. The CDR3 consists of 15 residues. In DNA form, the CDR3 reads TGTGCCAGCAGCCCTAACCCCCCCGCGTACAATGAGCAGTTCTTC. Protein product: CASSPNPPAYNEQFF.

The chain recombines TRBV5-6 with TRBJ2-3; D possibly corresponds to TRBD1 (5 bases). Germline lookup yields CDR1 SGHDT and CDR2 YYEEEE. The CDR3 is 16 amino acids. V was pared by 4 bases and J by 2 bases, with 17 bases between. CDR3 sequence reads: CASSPTDIYYTDTQYF. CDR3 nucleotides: TGTGCCAGCAGCCCGACAGACATCTATTACACAGATACGCAGTATTTT. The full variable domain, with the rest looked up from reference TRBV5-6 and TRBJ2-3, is DAGVTQSPTHLIKTRGQQVTLRCSPKSGHDTVSWYQQALGQGPQFIFQYYEEEERQRGNFPDRFSGHQFPNYSSELNVNALLLGDSALYLCASSPTDIYYTDTQYFGPGTRLTVL.

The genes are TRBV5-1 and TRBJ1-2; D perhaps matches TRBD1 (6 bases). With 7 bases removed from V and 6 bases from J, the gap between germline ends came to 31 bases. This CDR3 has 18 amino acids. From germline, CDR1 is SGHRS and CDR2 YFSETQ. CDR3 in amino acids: CASRRGGGIGATRDGYTF. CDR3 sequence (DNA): TGCGCCAGCCGCCGAGGGGGGGGAATTGGGGCTACTCGCGATGGCTACACCTTC.

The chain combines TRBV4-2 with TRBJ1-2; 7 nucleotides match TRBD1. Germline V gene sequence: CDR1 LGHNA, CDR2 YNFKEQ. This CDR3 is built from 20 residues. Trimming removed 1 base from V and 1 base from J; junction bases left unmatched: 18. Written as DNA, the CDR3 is TGTGCCAGCAGCCAAGGCCCGGGACAGCAAACCATAAGATTTAACTATGGCTACACCTTC. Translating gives CASSQGPGQQTIRFNYGYTF.

CDR3 in amino acids: CASSSPRERLGIQYF. CDR3 DNA: TGTGCCAGCAGCTCCCCTCGGGAGCGGTTGGGCATTCAGTACTTC. This chain links TRBV11-2 with TRBJ2-4, with D possibly TRBD2 on 6 matching bases. Trimming left V 4 bases short and J 9 bases short, with 19 bases between. Germline loops: CDR1 SGHAT, CDR2 FQNNGV. The CDR3 length is 15 residues.

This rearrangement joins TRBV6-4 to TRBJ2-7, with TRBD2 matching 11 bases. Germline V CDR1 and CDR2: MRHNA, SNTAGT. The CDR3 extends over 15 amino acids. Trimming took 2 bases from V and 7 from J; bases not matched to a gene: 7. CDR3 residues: CASSDRLAGGCEQYF. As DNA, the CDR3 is TGTGCCAGCAGTGACCGCCTAGCGGGGGGATGTGAGCAGTACTTC.

The DNA for the CDR3 is TGTGCCAGCAGCTTGGTTACAGGGAACGGGGAGCTGTTTTTT. Translating gives CASSLVTGNGELFF. The J gene is TRBJ2-2, the V gene TRBV5-5; TRBD1 is a possible D gene (6 bases). This CDR3 comprises 14 residues. Germline V gene data show CDR1 as SGHKS and CDR2 as YYEKEE (reference sequence). The V end lost 0 bases, the J end lost 7 bases, and 10 bases lay between the germline ends.

The CDR3 DNA reads TGTGCCAGCAAGGGCGGGGGGGCGAACACCGGGGAGCTGTTTTTT. Amino acids: CASKGGGANTGELFF. The rearrangement uses TRBV28 and TRBJ2-2; 9 bases fit TRBD2. The V segment lost 7 bases and the J segment 0 bases; nucleotides outside the gene matches: 3. The CDR3 is made up of 15 amino acids. Germline V gene data show CDR1 as MDHEN and CDR2 as SYDVKM.

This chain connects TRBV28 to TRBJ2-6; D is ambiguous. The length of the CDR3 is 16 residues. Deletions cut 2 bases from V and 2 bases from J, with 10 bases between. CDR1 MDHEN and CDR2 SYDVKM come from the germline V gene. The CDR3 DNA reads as TGTGCCAGCAGTTTAGTATCGCAGGCTGGGGCCAACGTCCTGACTTTC. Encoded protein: CASSLVSQAGANVLTF.

The CDR3 protein is CAWETNKPGNTIYF. The DNA of the CDR3 is TGTGCCTGGGAAACCAACAAACCTGGAAACACCATATATTTT. This chain uses TRBV30 with TRBJ1-3; D unresolved. The CDR3 totals 14 residues. Germline assignment: CDR1 GTSNPN and CDR2 SVGIG (reference sequence). Trimming stripped 5 bases from V and 2 bases from J, with 13 bases between.